The clone carrying this TCR beta chain has just a few counts. Sequencing targeted expressed TCRB transcripts, as all isolated RNA had been reverse transcribed. Clones were read by immunoSEQ multiplex PCR, and TCRdb kept only the in-frame ones, dropping some. The sample gives a few hundred thousand clones, approximately 10% of which show up once; 1% to 1.5% is in the top ten. The data are from a study of beta chain features in type 1 diabetes. Overall study: Healthy donors, compared against patients, showed similar age, gender and cell yields.

V shed 2 bases, J shed 7 bases, and the junction held 8 bases outside the gene matches. This CDR3 region has 16 residues. The V gene's germline CDR1 is MNHEY and CDR2 SVGAGI. The source material was central memory CD4+ T cells from blood. The chain carries TRBV6-5 and TRBJ2-1; 10 bases fit TRBD2. This receptor was identified in a man between 18 and 35 years old in good health. This chain's CDR3 is CASSYGLAGGGNEQFF. As DNA, the CDR3 is TGTGCCAGCAGTTACGGTTTAGCGGGAGGAGGAAATGAGCAGTTCTTC.